This TCR beta chain stems from a study of cytomegalovirus exposure and HLA in healthy donors. The CDR3 spans 13 residues. Germline V lookup: CDR1 SGDLS, CDR2 YYNGEE. The ends lost 3 bases at V and 2 bases at J; junction bases unmatched: 1. Whole-study results and caveats: HLA-A and HLA-B allele assignments for most subjects were reportedly predicted accurately using TCR beta sequences. Versus the roughly 700-donor mean, an Asian-associated ancestry cluster reportedly showed fewer N-insertions in a later analysis. When analyzed later, a missense DCLRE1C variant was found to be linked to TCR beta V- and J-gene trimming.

On this clone: Antigen specificity is unknown.

PCR primers comprised 60 Vbeta and 13 Jbeta primers. Libraries were prepared by immunoSEQ multiplex PCR; TCRdb keeps only in-frame clonotypes and omits some of them. Recorded for this sample: 100,000 to 150,000 clones. Input material: PBMCs. The chain employs TRBV9 and TRBJ2-7, with 8 bases aligning to TRBD1. This clonotype was obtained from a man aged 18 to 30 in good health and CMV-seronegative. The CDR3 sequence is CASSAGQAYEQYF. CDR3 nucleotide sequence: TGTGCCAGCAGCGCGGGACAGGCCTACGAGCAGTACTTC.